This T cell receptor beta chain was found in a study of patients and donors after allogeneic stem cell transplantation. In its sample, this clonotype was seen many times. TCRdb re-called the RT-PCR reads through MiXCR, storing one row per CDR3 protein. The data hold approximately 99,000 distinct CDR3 sequences, with over 30% observed a single time. The CDR3 contains 12 residues. V lost 2 bases to trimming and J lost 0 bases, with 4 bases between them. Germline V gene lookup returns CDR1 SQVTM and CDR2 ANQGSEA. The receptor was derived from a human donor who was either an allogeneic HSCT recipient or a stem cell or donor lymphocyte infusion donor (not recorded which). It is not recorded whose cells these are; they may come from a transplant donor. The sequencing sample was made of blood, either unsorted or a sorted T cell fraction (not recorded which). The chain is built from TRBV29-1 and TRBJ1-1; D is unresolved. The DNA for the CDR3 is TGCAGCGTTGAAACAGTGAACACTGAAGCTTTCTTT. Amino acids: CSVETVNTEAFF.